This T cell receptor (beta chain) derives from a study of PD-1 blockade in classical Hodgkin lymphoma. Some clones are missing from TCRdb's copy, which holds only in-frame ones; the method was immunoSEQ multiplex PCR. The table includes 15,000 or so clones, approximately 58% detected once. V dropped 1 base and J dropped 2 bases, with 3 bases sitting between them. CDR3 length equals 13 residues. Germline CDR1 WSHSY, CDR2 SAAADI. Note on this clone: Its target is not known.

Study-wide results and limits: Baseline TCR diversity was reportedly lower in newly diagnosed patients than healthy donors. Researchers reported that CD4+ TCR diversity, though not CD8+, rose significantly by C4D1.

Every patient relapsed after autologous stem cell transplantation, and brentuximab vedotin exposure varied. The material sequenced was peripheral blood mononuclear cells (PBMCs), taken at baseline. This chain uses TRBV10-2 with TRBJ1-5; no firm D call. The receptor comes from a human donor with classical Hodgkin lymphoma. CDR3 DNA: TGCGCCAGCAGTGAGTATGGCAATCAGCCCCAGCATTTT. Translating it yields CASSEYGNQPQHF.